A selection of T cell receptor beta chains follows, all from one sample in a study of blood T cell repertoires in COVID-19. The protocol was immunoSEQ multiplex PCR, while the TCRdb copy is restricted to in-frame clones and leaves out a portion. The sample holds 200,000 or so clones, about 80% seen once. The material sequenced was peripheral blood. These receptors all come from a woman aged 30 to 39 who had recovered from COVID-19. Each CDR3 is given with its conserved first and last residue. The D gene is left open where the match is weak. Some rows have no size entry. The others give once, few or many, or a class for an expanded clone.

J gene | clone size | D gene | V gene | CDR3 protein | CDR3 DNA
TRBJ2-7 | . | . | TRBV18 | CASSPGLDYEQYF | TGTGCCAGCTCACCAGGGCTCGACTACGAGCAGTACTTC
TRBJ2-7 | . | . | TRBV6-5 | CASRIASSGSYEQYF | TGTGCCAGCAGAATAGCATCGAGCGGATCCTACGAGCAGTACTTC
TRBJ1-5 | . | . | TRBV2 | CASSGHGRDNQPQHF | TGTGCCAGCAGTGGACATGGGAGGGATAATCAGCCCCAGCATTTT
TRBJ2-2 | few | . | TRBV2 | CASRFTNTGELFF | TGTGCCAGCAGATTTACGAACACCGGGGAGCTGTTTTTT
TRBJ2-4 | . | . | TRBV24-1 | CATSDRDIQYF | TGTGCCACCAGTGATAGAGACATTCAGTACTTC
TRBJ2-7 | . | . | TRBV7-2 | CASSLGLRSYEQYF | TGTGCCAGCAGCTTAGGACTCCGATCCTACGAGCAGTACTTC
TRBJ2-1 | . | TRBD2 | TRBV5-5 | CASSLYPSGTYNEQFF | TGTGCCAGCAGCTTGTACCCTAGCGGGACATACAATGAGCAGTTCTTC
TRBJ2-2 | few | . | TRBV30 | CAWRRVGAEGTGELFF | TGTGCCTGGAGGCGCGTGGGCGCGGAGGGCACCGGGGAGCTGTTTTTT
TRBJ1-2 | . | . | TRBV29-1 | CSVELPIPLYGYTF | TGCAGCGTTGAACTCCCTATCCCCCTCTATGGCTACACCTTC
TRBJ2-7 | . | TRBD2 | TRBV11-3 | CASSRGLAGGTYEQYF | TGTGCCAGCAGCCGGGGACTAGCGGGAGGGACCTACGAGCAGTACTTC
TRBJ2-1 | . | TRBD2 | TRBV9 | CASSGPGLAGGYNEQFF | TGTGCCAGCAGCGGTCCAGGACTAGCGGGAGGATACAATGAGCAGTTCTTC
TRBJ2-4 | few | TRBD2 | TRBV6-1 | CASSATAASGSLAKNIQYF | TGTGCCAGCAGTGCAACCGCCGCTAGCGGAAGCCTAGCCAAAAACATTCAGTACTTC
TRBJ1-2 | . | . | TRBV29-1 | CSVRFGMQNTF | TGCAGCGTTCGCTTCGGGATGCAGAACACCTTC
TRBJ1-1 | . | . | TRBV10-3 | CAISDSQAEAFF | TGTGCCATCAGCGACAGTCAAGCTGAAGCTTTCTTT
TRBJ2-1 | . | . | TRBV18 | CASSPARSSYNEQFF | TGTGCCAGCTCACCGGCCCGGAGCTCCTACAATGAGCAGTTCTTC
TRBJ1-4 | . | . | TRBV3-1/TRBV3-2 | CASSQDNRVGEKLFF | TGTGCCAGCAGCCAAGATAATCGGGTCGGTGAAAAACTGTTTTTT
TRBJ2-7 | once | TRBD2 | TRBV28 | CASSFPASGSPEQYF | TGTGCCAGCAGTTTCCCGGCTAGCGGGAGTCCCGAGCAGTACTTC
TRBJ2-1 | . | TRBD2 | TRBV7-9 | CASSLAGGPRRNEQFF | TGTGCCAGCAGCTTAGCGGGAGGGCCCCGTAGGAATGAGCAGTTCTTC
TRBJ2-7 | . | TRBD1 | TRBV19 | CASSIPNRQGYEQYF | TGTGCCAGTAGTATCCCTAACCGACAGGGCTACGAGCAGTACTTC
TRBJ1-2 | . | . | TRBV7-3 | CASSRRRVGDYGYTF | TGTGCCAGCAGCCGAAGGAGGGTAGGGGACTATGGCTACACCTTC
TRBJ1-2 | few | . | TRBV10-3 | CATSVANYGYTF | TGTGCCACCTCGGTAGCGAACTATGGCTACACCTTC
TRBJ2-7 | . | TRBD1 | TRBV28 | CASSTMGQGNGYEQYF | TGTGCCAGCAGTACCATGGGACAGGGGAACGGCTACGAGCAGTACTTC
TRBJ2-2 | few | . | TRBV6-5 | CASRLSGNTGELFF | TGTGCCAGCAGACTTAGCGGGAACACCGGGGAGCTGTTTTTT
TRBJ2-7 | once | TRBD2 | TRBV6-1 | CASSDLAGPYEQYF | TGTGCCAGCAGTGATTTAGCGGGACCTTACGAGCAGTACTTC
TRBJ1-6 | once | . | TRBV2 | CASSAPRPLHF | TGTGCCAGCAGTGCCCCCCGACCCCTCCACTTT
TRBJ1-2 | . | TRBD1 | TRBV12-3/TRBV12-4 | CASSLTGGYGYTF | TGTGCCAGCAGTTTGACAGGGGGCTATGGCTACACCTTC
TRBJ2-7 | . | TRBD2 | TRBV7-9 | CASSLLAGVTYEQYF | TGTGCCAGCAGCTTATTAGCGGGAGTGACCTACGAGCAGTACTTC
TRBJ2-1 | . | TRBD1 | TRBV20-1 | CSASKIQGDRNEQFF | TGCAGTGCTAGTAAAATACAGGGGGATAGAAATGAGCAGTTCTTC
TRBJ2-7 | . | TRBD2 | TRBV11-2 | CASSPDGLAGGRQYF | TGTGCCAGCAGCCCGGACGGACTAGCGGGAGGCCGGCAGTACTTC
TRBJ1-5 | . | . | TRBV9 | CASSPGTMNQPQHF | TGTGCCAGCAGCCCAGGGACAATGAATCAGCCCCAGCATTTT
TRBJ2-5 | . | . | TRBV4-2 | CASSQVGSRGQETQYF | TGTGCCAGCAGCCAAGTCGGGTCCAGGGGACAAGAGACCCAGTACTTC
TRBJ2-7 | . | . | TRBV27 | CASSLTGGRGYEQYF | TGTGCCAGCAGCTTAACTGGGGGCAGGGGCTACGAGCAGTACTTC
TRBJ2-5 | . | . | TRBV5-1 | CASSLDGFQETQYF | TGCGCCAGCAGCTTGGACGGGTTCCAAGAGACCCAGTACTTC
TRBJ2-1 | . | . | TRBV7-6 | CASSLAGDLSNEQFF | TGTGCCAGCAGCTTAGCGGGGGACTTATCCAATGAGCAGTTCTTC
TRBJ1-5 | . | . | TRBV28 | CASNPRGTSYQPQHF | TGTGCCAGCAACCCCAGAGGGACATCTTATCAGCCCCAGCATTTT
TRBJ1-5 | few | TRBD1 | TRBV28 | CATGGDQPQHF | TGTGCTACAGGGGGAGATCAGCCCCAGCATTTT
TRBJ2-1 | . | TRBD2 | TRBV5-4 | CASSLGTSGRPNEQFF | TGTGCCAGCAGCTTGGGCACTAGCGGGAGACCAAATGAGCAGTTCTTC
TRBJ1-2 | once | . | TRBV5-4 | CASSLAGQLIYGYTF | TGTGCCAGCAGCTTGGCCGGACAGCTTATCTATGGCTACACCTTC
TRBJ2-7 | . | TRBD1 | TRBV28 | CASSSRDSSYEQYF | TGTGCCAGCAGTTCAAGGGACAGCTCCTACGAGCAGTACTTC
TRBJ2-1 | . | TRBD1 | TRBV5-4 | CASSDRGSYNEQFF | TGTGCCAGCAGCGACAGGGGGAGCTACAATGAGCAGTTCTTC
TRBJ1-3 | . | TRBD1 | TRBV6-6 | CASIKTGAGNTIYF | TGTGCCAGCATTAAAACAGGGGCAGGAAACACCATATATTTT
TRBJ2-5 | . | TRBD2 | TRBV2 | CASSPETSAQETQYF | TGTGCCAGCAGTCCGGAGACTAGCGCTCAAGAGACCCAGTACTTC
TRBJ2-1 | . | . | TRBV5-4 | CASSRETGGGYNEQFF | TGTGCCAGCAGTCGAGAAACAGGGGGGGGATACAATGAGCAGTTCTTC
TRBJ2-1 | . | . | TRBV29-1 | CSAATGAYNEQFF | TGCAGCGCGGCGACAGGTGCCTACAATGAGCAGTTCTTC
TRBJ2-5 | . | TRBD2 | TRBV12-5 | CASGSSGQETQYF | TGTGCTAGTGGTTCTAGCGGCCAAGAGACCCAGTACTTC
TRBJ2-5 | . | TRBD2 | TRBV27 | CASSPPAGRETQYF | TGTGCCAGCAGTCCCCCAGCGGGACGAGAGACCCAGTACTTC
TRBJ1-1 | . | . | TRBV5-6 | CASSLGWNSRMNTEAFF | TGTGCCAGCAGCTTGGGGTGGAATAGCCGTATGAACACTGAAGCTTTCTTT
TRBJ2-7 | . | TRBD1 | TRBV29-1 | CSVEGQGAAYEQYF | TGCAGCGTTGAGGGACAGGGGGCGGCCTACGAGCAGTACTTC